This TCR beta chain is drawn from a study of T cells after yellow fever vaccination (dated 2019 in TCRdb). Regarding the research as a whole: Libraries from fractions with low cell numbers were prepared with the SMART-Seq v4 Ultra Low Input RNA kit. Two healthy male donors made up the cohort, one aged 18 to 29 years and the other aged 30 to 39 years. Blood samples were taken at several timepoints before and after primary and secondary immunization, and bulk PBMC replicates and cell subsets were isolated. To follow T-cell clones before and after primary and booster YFV17D yellow fever vaccination, bulk TCR alpha and beta repertoires were sequenced over time.

This clonotype appeared many times. The target of this receptor is not known. Per-base qualities were not stored, and no clone one base away is much larger. This sample's treatment or condition label indicates: live attenuated yellow fever vaccine strain. At each blood-draw timepoint, two biological replicates of bulk PBMCs were collected. A standard Ficoll-Paque protocol was used to isolate PBMCs from peripheral blood. TriZol was used to extract RNA from bulk PBMCs, CD4 and CD8 fractions, and dextramer-positive and dextramer-negative fractions. TCR cDNA was synthesized by 5'RACE template switching, which introduced a universal primer site and unique molecular identifiers. cDNA synthesis was primed from both the TCR alpha and TCR beta constant segments. Library amplification used two PCR steps, and the second PCR step added sample barcodes and sequencing adapters. Libraries were sequenced on Illumina HiSeq 2500 (2x100 bp) or NovaSeq (2x150 bp). The authors' analysis ran thus. MIGEC handled demultiplexing of reads and collapsing into UMI consensus sequences, while MiXCR performed V(D)J alignment. Using edgeR on replicate PBMC samples, clonotypes were called vaccine-responding if FDR was below 0.01 and the log2 fold change was above 5 up to day 15. CD4 or CD8 identity was assigned to each bulk clonotype according to whether the clonotype was present at higher abundance in the sequenced CD4 repertoire or the sequenced CD8 repertoire. The raw public reads went through TCRdb reprocessing: fastp at Q25, MiXCR clone calling, in-frame beta chains kept. Every distinct CDR3 protein forms one entry, paired with its most common genes and DNA. TCRdb, not the authors, supplied the V and J calls. The sample data list about 400,000 distinct CDR3 sequences, and 11% of these were observed just once. Clones ranked in the top ten supply roughly 18% of the sample.

In the germline V gene (reference sequence), CDR1 corresponds to SEHNR and CDR2 to FQNEAQ. V sheds 2 bases and J sheds 4 bases, leaving 15 bases between their ends. The cysteine opens and the phenylalanine closes a CDR3 of 16 amino acids. Only the CDR3 DNA is retained, 48 bases long and in frame from the first base. Broader findings and caveats from the paper: Compared with the primary T-cell response, the secondary T-cell response was weaker but faster, peaking on day 5 rather than day 15. Most clones expanded after primary vaccination were re-detected after the booster (approximately 95% of CD4 and about nine tenths of CD8), suggesting broad memory maintenance. A small fraction of clonotypes appeared in both the CD4 and CD8 compartments, likely as a result of convergent recombination. FACS-sorted repertoires could contain abundant contaminating clonotypes from the bulk population, so computational filtering was required. Only a couple of donors were included in the study, so the extent to which the findings can be generalized is limited.

This TCR was sampled from a man between 18 and 35 years old who received the YFV17D yellow fever vaccine. The chain is encoded by TRBV7-9 joined to TRBJ2-1, with a tentative D call of TRBD1 or TRBD2, each matching 6 bases. Specimen: PBMCs, collected on the day of the first yellow fever vaccination. For the CDR3, the sequence is CASSLYVGGTYNEQFF. The nucleotide sequence is TGTGCCAGCAGCTTATATGTGGGGGGCACATACAATGAGCAGTTCTTC.